One and the same sample provided the 21 T cell receptor beta chains below, sequenced in a study of T cell responses to AZD1222 COVID-19 vaccine. The assay was immunoSEQ multiplex PCR, and TCRdb's table has in-frame clones only and misses some. The sample lists 90,000 to 130,000 clones, 86% occurring once. Sequencing was performed on peripheral blood, taken on day 0 of AZD1222 vaccination. The origin of the receptors is an adult in good health.

The chain is built from TRBV27 and TRBJ2-2, with TRBD2 identical over 10 bases. Germline CDR1 is MNHEY and CDR2 is SMNVEV (reference sequence). V lost 3 bases and J lost 3; bases outside the gene matches: 4. This CDR3 comprises 16 residues. CDR3 in amino acids: CASSFLAGGDTGELFF. In nucleotides, the CDR3 is TGTGCCAGCAGTTTTTTAGCGGGGGGCGACACCGGGGAGCTGTTTTTT.

The chain joins TRBV6-2 or TRBV6-3 to TRBJ1-2; possibly TRBD1 for D (5 bases). V lost 2 bases to trimming and J lost 7 bases, with 17 bases between them. The CDR3 is made up of 15 amino acids. Germline-derived CDR1 and CDR2 are MNHEY and SVGEGT. The CDR3 DNA follows: TGTGCCAGCAGTTACCTCGCAGGGCCCGTCTTTGGCTACACCTTC. Encoded protein: CASSYLAGPVFGYTF.

The chain combines TRBV3-1 (or the pseudogene TRBV3-2) with TRBJ1-2; no firm D call. Trimming shortened V by 7 bases and J by 8 bases, and 20 bases separated the two germline ends. The CDR3 sequence is 14 residues long. Germline assignment: CDR1 LGHDT and CDR2 YNNKEL (reference sequence). The CDR3 loop is CASNRREGHGGYTF. The CDR3, as DNA: TGTGCCAGCAACCGACGAGAAGGTCATGGGGGCTACACCTTC.

There are a few counts of this clone. The rearrangement uses TRBV29-1 and TRBJ1-1; TRBD1 agrees at 7 bases. Germline V CDR1 and CDR2: SQVTM, ANQGSEA. With V trimmed by 4 bases and J by 4 bases, 6 bases remained unmatched. The CDR3 has 13 amino acids. The CDR3 here is CSVVTGWGTEAFF. In nucleotides, the CDR3 is TGCAGCGTTGTGACAGGGTGGGGCACTGAAGCTTTCTTT.

The chain has TRBV6-5 and TRBJ2-3, with D maybe TRBD2 (6 bases). Germline V lookup: CDR1 MNHEY, CDR2 SVGAGI. The CDR3 loop spans 14 amino acids. With 5 bases removed from V and 2 bases from J, the gap between germline ends came to 11 bases. CDR3 nucleotides: TGTGCCAGCAGTCGGGACTTTTACACAGATACGCAGTATTTT. It is translated as CASSRDFYTDTQYF.

This clone was seen many times. The identical CDR3 is also encoded by other nucleotide sequences in the sample. The chain links TRBV6-1 to TRBJ1-5; D gene unclear. The CDR3 runs 14 residues. Trimming shortened V by 2 bases and J by 3 bases, and 8 bases separated the two germline ends. Germline loops: CDR1 MNHNS, CDR2 SASEGT. The CDR3 region has the DNA TGTGCCAGCAGTGAATCCGGAAACAATCAGCCCCAGCATTTT. Its protein product is CASSESGNNQPQHF.

The chain uses TRBV10-1 and TRBJ1-6; no firm D call. Germline V gives CDR1 WNHNN, CDR2 SYGVQD (reference sequence). The CDR3 length is 14 residues. The V and J ends lost 2 bases and 8 bases respectively, with 10 bases between them. The CDR3 region has the DNA TGCGCCAGCAGTGAGACCTCCGGCGATTCACCCCTCCACTTT. Translation: CASSETSGDSPLHF.

This clone was seen a handful of times. The chain joins TRBV2 to TRBJ1-2, with a weak D call TRBD1 (6 bases). The CDR3 consists of 11 residues. CDR1 and CDR2 (germline): SNHLY, FYNNEI. V gave up 10 bases and J gave up 5 bases, with 11 bases separating them. The CDR3 loop is CAIRDMYGYTF. DNA of the CDR3: TGTGCCATCAGGGACATGTATGGCTACACCTTC. The variable domain in full, with the rest retrieved from reference TRBV2 and TRBJ1-2, is EPEVTQTPSHQVTQMGQEVILRCVPISNHLYFYWYRQILGQKVEFLVSFYNNEISEKSEIFDDQFSVERPDGSNFTLKIRSTKLEDSAMYFCAIRDMYGYTFGSGTRLTVV.

This clone was picked up one time. V is TRBV5-4 and J is TRBJ2-2, with D possibly being TRBD1 or TRBD2 (5 bases each). CDR1 and CDR2 from the germline V gene are SGHNT and YYREEE (reference sequence). CDR3 length: 16 residues. Between the trimmed V and J ends, which lost 1 base and 3 bases, there was a span of 13 bases. The CDR3, as DNA: TGTGCCAGCAGCTTGCCATCGGGGCAAGACACCGGGGAGCTGTTTTTT. Protein sequence: CASSLPSGQDTGELFF.

V and J are TRBV5-4 and TRBJ1-1, with D hard to call. V was trimmed by 9 bases and J by 0 bases, leaving 15 bases between them. The CDR3 loop spans 14 amino acids. Germline assignment: CDR1 SGHNT and CDR2 YYREEE (reference sequence). CDR3 loop: CATQKGWMNTEAFF. The CDR3 DNA sequence: TGTGCCACCCAAAAAGGGTGGATGAACACTGAAGCTTTCTTT. Based on the CDR3 plus reference TRBV5-4 and TRBJ1-1, the full variable domain is ETGVTQSPTHLIKTRGQQVTLRCSSQSGHNTVSWYQQALGQGPQFIFQYYREEENGRGNFPPRFSGLQFPNYSSELNVNALELDDSALYLCATQKGWMNTEAFFGQGTRLTVV.

The J gene is TRBJ2-3, the V gene TRBV27; no definite D call. The germline CDR1 and CDR2 sequences are MNHEY and SMNVEV (reference sequence). The V end lost 0 bases, the J end lost 0 bases, and 4 bases lay between the germline ends. The length of the CDR3 is 14 residues. Here the CDR3 DNA reads TGTGCCAGCAGTTTATCCGCTAGCACAGATACGCAGTATTTT. This sequence encodes CASSLSASTDTQYF.

This clone was seen more than once but under ten times. This chain links TRBV27 with TRBJ1-5; no firm D call. Germline CDR1 is MNHEY and CDR2 is SMNVEV (reference sequence). The V end was cut by 6 bases, the J end by 0 bases, with 9 bases between. This CDR3 is 14 amino acids long. The CDR3: CASSPGLSNQPQHF. Written as DNA, the CDR3 is TGTGCCAGCAGCCCCGGGCTTAGCAATCAGCCCCAGCATTTT.

The count of this clone is one. The V and J genes are TRBV3-1 (or the pseudogene TRBV3-2) and TRBJ1-1; TRBD1 might be the D (6 bases). CDR3 size: 13 residues. Trimming left V 5 bases short and J 0 bases short, with 7 bases between. Looked up from germline, CDR1 is LGHDT and CDR2 is YNNKEL (reference sequence). CDR3 residues: CASSGQLNTEAFF. The DNA for the CDR3 is TGTGCCAGCAGCGGACAGTTGAACACTGAAGCTTTCTTT.

The V gene is TRBV27, the J gene TRBJ2-3; D might be TRBD1 (6 bases). V lost 6 bases to trimming and J lost 0 bases, with 13 bases between them. CDR3 length: 15 residues. CDR1 and CDR2 from the germline V gene are MNHEY and SMNVEV (reference sequence). The CDR3 loop is CASRRGGSSTDTQYF. The CDR3 bases are TGTGCCAGCAGGCGAGGGGGATCGAGCACAGATACGCAGTATTTT.

The V gene is TRBV7-2, the J gene TRBJ2-5; D is undetermined. The V end lost 5 bases, the J end lost 1 base, and 2 bases lay between the germline ends. Germline V CDR1 and CDR2: SGHTA, FQGNSA. The CDR3 sequence is 11 residues long. The CDR3 DNA reads TGTGCCAGCAGCATCCAAGAGACCCAGTACTTC. This encodes CASSIQETQYF.

This clone appeared once. This rearrangement joins TRBV12-3 or TRBV12-4 to TRBJ1-1; D is unresolved. V lost 2 bases to trimming and J lost 11 bases, with 9 bases between them. The CDR3 is 11 residues long. The CDR3 loop reads CASSLQVEAFF. CDR3 nucleotide sequence: TGTGCCAGCAGTTTACAGGTCGAGGCTTTCTTT.

V usage is TRBV6-5 and J usage is TRBJ1-1; D gene unclear. The germline gives CDR1 MNHEY, CDR2 SVGAGI. Trimming pared 0 bases from V and 1 base from J, leaving 6 bases between. This CDR3 spans 14 amino acids. CDR3 protein: CASSYSGRNTEAFF. The CDR3 bases are TGTGCCAGCAGTTACTCTGGCAGGAACACTGAAGCTTTCTTT.

J is TRBJ2-6 and V is TRBV19, with TRBD1 matching over 8 bases. The CDR3 has 17 residues. V lost 7 bases to trimming and J lost 0 bases; unmatched junction nucleotides: 8. Germline V CDR1 and CDR2: LNHDA, SQIVND (reference sequence). The CDR3 DNA reads as TGTGCCAGTAACAAAGGACAGGGCTACTCTGGGGCCAACGTCCTGACTTTC. It translates to CASNKGQGYSGANVLTF.

J is TRBJ1-1 and V is TRBV7-9, with a possible D match to TRBD1 (5 bases). This CDR3 spans 13 amino acids. Germline V CDR1 and CDR2: SEHNR, FQNEAQ (reference sequence). Deletions cut 1 base from V and 4 bases from J, with 7 bases between. CDR3 residues: CASSLDGGTEAFF. The CDR3 bases are TGTGCCAGCAGCTTAGACGGGGGCACTGAAGCTTTCTTT.

The rearrangement joins TRBV24-1 to TRBJ2-6; D remains ambiguous. Germline V gives CDR1 KGHDR, CDR2 SFDVKD. The CDR3 has 15 residues. Trimming removed 4 bases at V and 0 bases at J, with 6 bases between. The CDR3 reads CATSDHSSGANVLTF. The CDR3 nucleotides read TGTGCCACCAGTGACCACAGCTCTGGGGCCAACGTCCTGACTTTC.

The chain links TRBV6-2 or TRBV6-3 to TRBJ1-2, with unresolved D. In germline, CDR1 is MNHEY, CDR2 SVGEGT. The CDR3 loop spans 14 amino acids. The ends were cut back, 0 bases at V and 8 bases at J, with 13 bases in the middle. CDR3 sequence reads: CASSYSSSAWGYTF. In nucleotides, the CDR3 is TGTGCCAGCAGTTACTCGAGCTCCGCGTGGGGCTACACCTTC.